These T cell receptor beta chains were read from a single sample in a study of neoadjuvant anti-PD-1 for oral cavity cancer. Clones were sequenced by immunoSEQ multiplex PCR, and TCRdb holds only the in-frame ones, with some missing. This table holds around 7,200 clones, over 45% found once. The sample here was tumor tissue, taken before nivolumab (anti-PD-1) treatment. These TCRs come from a person aged 40 to 85 with oral cavity squamous cell carcinoma. Both conserved end residues are part of each CDR3. The D gene is left open where the match is weak. Only some rows state a clone size, as once, few, many or a class for expanded clones.

J | D | size | V | CDR3 | DNA
TRBJ1-4 | TRBD1 | - | TRBV28 | CASSFWTGEEKLFF | TGTGCCAGCAGTTTCTGGACAGGGGAAGAAAAACTGTTTTTT
TRBJ2-7 | - | once | TRBV18 | CASSPPGGPEAYEQYF | TGTGCCAGCTCACCACCGGGGGGGCCCGAGGCCTACGAGCAGTACTTC
TRBJ2-7 | TRBD2 | - | TRBV7-2 | CASSDRDYSYEQYF | TGTGCCAGCAGCGACCGGGACTATTCCTACGAGCAGTACTTC
TRBJ2-7 | - | - | TRBV5-1 | CASRVGTGNEQYF | TGCGCCAGCAGGGTGGGGACGGGAAACGAGCAGTACTTC
TRBJ2-2 | TRBD2 | few | TRBV6-5 | CASVRTSGFTGELFF | TGTGCCAGCGTAAGGACTAGCGGCTTCACCGGGGAGCTGTTTTTT
TRBJ1-2 | TRBD1 | few | TRBV28 | CASSHPQGLGVYGYTF | TGTGCCAGCAGTCACCCACAGGGGCTAGGGGTCTATGGCTACACCTTC
TRBJ1-3 | - | - | TRBV28 | CASRTANSGNTIYF | TGTGCCAGCAGAACAGCTAACTCTGGAAACACCATATATTTT
TRBJ1-4 | - | - | TRBV6-6 | CASSQGEKLFF | TGTGCCAGCAGCCAAGGTGAAAAACTGTTTTTT
TRBJ2-7 | TRBD1 | - | TRBV12-5 | CASGPGTGLEQYF | TGTGCTAGTGGTCCAGGGACAGGTCTCGAGCAGTACTTC
TRBJ2-5 | - | - | TRBV27 | CASSATLGGTVETQYF | TGTGCCAGCAGTGCCACGCTCGGGGGAACAGTAGAGACCCAGTACTTC
TRBJ2-7 | - | - | TRBV11-3 | CASSLGLFGEQYF | TGTGCCAGCAGCTTAGGACTCTTCGGCGAGCAGTACTTC
TRBJ1-1 | - | - | TRBV7-9 | CASSSRVNAEAFF | TGTGCCAGCAGCTCCCGGGTGAATGCTGAAGCTTTCTTT
TRBJ2-7 | - | - | TRBV11-3 | CASSLEWGIGTVFYEQYF | TGTGCCAGCAGCTTAGAGTGGGGCATAGGGACGGTTTTCTACGAGCAGTACTTC
TRBJ2-2 | TRBD2 | - | TRBV7-2 | CASSLTAGGPTGELFF | TGTGCCAGCAGCTTAACAGCGGGAGGGCCTACCGGGGAGCTGTTTTTT
TRBJ2-7 | TRBD2 | once | TRBV5-1 | CASSLTAGGGVEQYF | TGCGCCAGCAGCTTGACAGCGGGAGGCGGGGTCGAGCAGTACTTC
TRBJ2-5 | - | - | TRBV5-6 | CASSFKTRTEISETQYF | TGTGCCAGCAGCTTCAAAACTAGGACAGAGATTTCAGAGACCCAGTACTTC
TRBJ2-7 | TRBD1 | - | TRBV27 | CASSLYRGTYEQYF | TGTGCCAGCAGTTTATACAGGGGGACTTACGAGCAGTACTTC
TRBJ2-6 | - | few | TRBV28 | CASSLSTSGGANVLTF | TGTGCCAGCAGTTTATCAACGTCAGGTGGGGCCAACGTCCTGACTTTC
TRBJ2-5 | - | - | TRBV6-1 | CASSAHRDGGTETQYF | TGTGCCAGCAGTGCCCATCGGGACGGTGGTACGGAGACCCAGTACTTC
TRBJ2-1 | TRBD2 | once | TRBV9 | CASSVTGLAGSDEQFF | TGTGCCAGCAGCGTGACGGGACTAGCGGGAAGCGATGAGCAGTTCTTC
TRBJ2-5 | - | - | TRBV5-1 | CASSGSGEKGKGTQETQYF | TGCGCCAGCAGCGGTTCAGGCGAAAAGGGAAAAGGGACCCAAGAGACCCAGTACTTC
TRBJ1-1 | - | - | TRBV6-5 | CASSGTANTEAFF | TGTGCCAGCAGTGGCACAGCGAACACTGAAGCTTTCTTT
TRBJ2-3 | - | - | TRBV7-6 | CASSSPRGSLPSTDTQYF | TGTGCCAGCAGCTCCCCTCGGGGGTCCCTCCCTAGCACAGATACGCAGTATTTT
TRBJ1-4 | - | - | TRBV27 | CASSSRQEPYEKLFF | TGTGCCAGCAGTTCTCGACAGGAACCCTATGAAAAACTGTTTTTT
TRBJ1-1 | - | few | TRBV9 | CASSVGPGSLVF | -
TRBJ2-5 | TRBD2 | - | TRBV4-2 | CASSQGEAGGDQETQYF | TGTGCCAGCAGCCAAGGGGAGGCGGGGGGGGACCAAGAGACCCAGTACTTC
TRBJ2-1 | - | - | TRBV9 | CASSGRGGLDNEQFF | TGTGCCAGCAGCGGAAGAGGGGGACTCGACAATGAGCAGTTCTTC
TRBJ2-1 | - | - | TRBV7-6 | CASSLGVAGSYNEQFF | TGTGCCAGCAGCTTAGGGGTCGCAGGCTCCTACAATGAGCAGTTCTTC
TRBJ2-1 | TRBD2 | - | TRBV27 | CASSVGLAVQEQFF | TGTGCCAGCAGTGTGGGACTAGCGGTACAGGAGCAGTTCTTC
TRBJ2-7 | TRBD1 | - | TRBV29-1 | CSVLQGTGGYEQYF | TGCAGCGTGCTTCAGGGGACAGGGGGCTACGAGCAGTACTTC
TRBJ2-7 | - | once | TRBV7-9 | CASSLAGHSYEQYF | TGTGCCAGCAGCTTGGCGGGTCACTCCTACGAGCAGTACTTC
TRBJ2-2 | TRBD1 | few | TRBV11-3 | CASSQGQGRTGELFF | TGTGCCAGCAGCCAGGGACAGGGACGGACCGGGGAGCTGTTTTTT
TRBJ2-1 | TRBD1 | few | TRBV7-3 | CASSQGAQGEQFF | TGTGCCAGCAGCCAGGGGGCCCAAGGTGAGCAGTTCTTC
TRBJ2-1 | TRBD2 | - | TRBV30 | CAMEAGMIAGEEYGAYNEQFF | TGTGCGATGGAGGCAGGGATGATAGCGGGAGAGGAGTACGGTGCCTACAATGAGCAGTTCTTC
TRBJ1-5 | - | - | TRBV6-1 | CASSDASRGGNQPQHF | TGTGCCAGCAGTGACGCCTCCCGGGGGGGCAATCAGCCCCAGCATTTT
TRBJ1-3 | TRBD1 | - | TRBV5-1 | CASSLEQGHENTIYF | TGCGCCAGCAGCTTGGAACAGGGGCATGAAAACACCATATATTTT
TRBJ2-5 | TRBD1 | - | TRBV15 | CATSSDRGGETQYF | TGTGCCACCAGCAGTGACAGGGGAGGAGAGACCCAGTACTTC